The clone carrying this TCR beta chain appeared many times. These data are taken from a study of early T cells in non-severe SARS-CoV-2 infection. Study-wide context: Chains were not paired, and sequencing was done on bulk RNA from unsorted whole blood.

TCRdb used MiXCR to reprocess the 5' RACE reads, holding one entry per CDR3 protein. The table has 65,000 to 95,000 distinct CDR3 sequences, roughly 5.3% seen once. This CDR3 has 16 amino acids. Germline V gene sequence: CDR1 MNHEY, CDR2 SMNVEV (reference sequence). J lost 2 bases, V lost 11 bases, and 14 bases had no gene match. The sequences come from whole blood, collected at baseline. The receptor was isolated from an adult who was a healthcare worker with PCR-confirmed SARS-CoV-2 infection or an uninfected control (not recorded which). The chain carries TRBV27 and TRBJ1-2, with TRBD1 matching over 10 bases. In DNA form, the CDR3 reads TGTGCCGTCCGGCCCTTGGACAGGGGGTTAAACTATGGCTACACCTTC. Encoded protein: CAVRPLDRGLNYGYTF.